This entry features one T cell receptor (beta chain) sequence. The antigen it recognizes is unknown. No clone much larger than this one lies a single base away; base qualities are absent. In the paper's terms, the treatment or condition label means: approximately nine-day PBMC culture with coronavirus spike peptide pools or control peptides (ViraFEST assay). The ViraFEST assay was used in the study, in which antigen-specific T cells were expanded with peptide pools and expanded clonotypes were subsequently identified by TCR sequencing. Positive SARS-CoV-2 PCR tests in the convalescent patients dated from March to December 2020, before Alpha, Beta and Delta variants emerged in the United States. Each well held around 1.9 million PBMCs cultured with approximately 10 ug/ml peptide pools in IMDM containing around 4.5% human AB serum and 10 IU/ml IL-2. Half of the culture medium was replaced with fresh IL-2-containing medium on days 3 and 7. After more than 8 days of culture, CD4+ T cells were isolated by negative selection using the EasySep CD4+ T cell isolation kit. Ficoll-Paque Plus gradient centrifugation was used to isolate PBMCs from whole blood, and the isolated PBMCs were then either used fresh or cryopreserved at -140C. In general, triplicate wells were set up for every culture condition.

Trimming removed 2 bases from V and 15 bases from J, leaving 20 bases between the germline ends. CDR1 and CDR2 were assigned from the germline V gene (reference sequence) as GTSNPN and SVGIG. CDR3 length: 14 amino acids, cysteine to phenylalanine. Of all the DNA, just the CDR3 is kept, 42 bases in frame from base 1. These data originate in a study of vaccination and CD4 T cells after COVID-19 (dated by TCRdb to between 2021 and 2024). About the study as a whole: Convalescent patients had a positive SARS-CoV-2 result on nasal swab PCR, and of these patients, about ten had mild disease and one had severe disease. Six males and four females were included in the convalescent cohort, with two Hispanic individuals, seven Caucasians, two Asians and one multiracial person represented. Post-vaccine blood samples were obtained a median of approximately 74 days after the second vaccine dose, with a range of roughly 13 to 250 days. Participants got two doses of the Pfizer-BioNTech BNT162b2 vaccine (n=8) or two doses of the Moderna mRNA-1273 vaccine (n=2). Culture stimuli were overlapping spike peptide pools from SARS-CoV-2 and from the common cold coronaviruses HCoV-NL63, HCoV-OC43 and HCoV-229E. In control cultures, a CEFX viral epitope pool was used as positive control, an HIV-1 Nef peptide pool was used as negative control, or no peptide was added. In around nine COVID-19 convalescent patients and a few infection-naive healthy vaccine recipients, the spike-specific CD4+ TCR repertoire before mRNA vaccination was compared with the repertoire after mRNA vaccination. Post-COVID blood samples were collected from convalescent patients a median of approximately 100 days after diagnosis, with a range of roughly 30 to 161 days. The paper's findings and limits, for the study overall: Of the vaccine-specific clones found in convalescent patients, nearly all (304 of 307) were mono-reactive for SARS-CoV-2 spike instead of being cross-reactive with common cold coronaviruses. Among the post-vaccine SARS-CoV-2-reactive clones in convalescent patients, a median approximately 90% showed up only after vaccination, which suggests vaccine-specific priming. Relatively few convalescent patients were included in the study, and early timepoints after natural infection were not analyzed. The median count of SARS-CoV-2-reactive clonotypes went up from 20 to 25 after infection to 30 to 40 after vaccination, although the change was not significant.

The library relied on PCR. TCR sequencing of DNA from cultured CD4+ T cells used the Oncomine TCR Beta short-read assay at the Johns Hopkins FTIC core. The QIAamp micro DNA kit was used to extract genomic DNA from the cultured CD4+ T cells. Oncomine TCR Beta libraries from cultured CD4+ T cells were pooled with unique dual indexes and sequenced on an Illumina iSeq 100. As for the authors' bioinformatics: Non-productive sequences were removed, and CDR3s that did not start with C, did not end with F or W, or were shorter than 7 amino acids were discarded. Antigen-specific clonotypes were identified with the MANAFEST web application by comparing peptide-stimulated wells with reference and other culture wells. For a clone to be called positive, the clone needed an FDR below 0.05, an odds ratio above 5, and a productive frequency above 0.1% in at least two of three replicate wells. Cross-reactive clonotypes were defined as significantly expanded in both SARS-CoV-2 spike wells and at least one common cold coronavirus spike condition. CDR3 homology was assessed with Levenshtein distances (stringdist) and unrooted phylogenetic trees (ape) in R version 3.6.1. TCRdb redid the processing of the public reads, applying fastp at Q25 and MiXCR, and retained in-frame beta chains. Duplicate CDR3 protein sequences are folded into a single record with the most common DNA and genes. None of the V and J calls come from the authors' own analysis; TCRdb made them. This sample has a few thousand distinct CDR3 sequences in its table, and 21% of those were observed once. Clones ranked in the top ten supply roughly 23% of the sample.

The chain uses TRBV30 and TRBJ1-6, with the D gene too uncertain to name. This TCR was recovered from a human donor who had recovered from COVID-19. The source material was CD4+ T cells from blood, cultured in vitro. The nucleotide sequence reads as follows: TGTGCCTGGAGTAGGAGGTGGGAACTTTTTGTCCTCCACTTT. Translated, this gives CAWSRRWELFVLHF.